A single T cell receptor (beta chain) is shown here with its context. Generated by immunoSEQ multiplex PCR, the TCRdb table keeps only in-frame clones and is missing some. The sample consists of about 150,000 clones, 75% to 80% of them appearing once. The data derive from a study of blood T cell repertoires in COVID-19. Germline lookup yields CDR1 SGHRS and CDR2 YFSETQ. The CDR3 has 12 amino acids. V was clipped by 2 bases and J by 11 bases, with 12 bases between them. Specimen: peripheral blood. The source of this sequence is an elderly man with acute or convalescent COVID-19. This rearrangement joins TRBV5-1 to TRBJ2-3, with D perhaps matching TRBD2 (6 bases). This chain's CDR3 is CASSFGTSMQYF. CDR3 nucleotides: TGCGCCAGCAGCTTTGGGACTTCAATGCAGTATTTT.